Each of the 26 T cell receptor beta chains below was sequenced from the same sample in a study of shared clonotypes between healthy human individuals. Sequenced by immunoSEQ multiplex PCR; TCRdb stores in-frame clones only, minus some. In the table there are about 1 million clones, about 75% of which are singletons. The specimen was memory CD4+ T cells sorted from blood. Subset given: CD45RA-negative fraction. These receptors originate from a man aged 18 to 30 in good health.

This chain joins TRBV7-8 and TRBJ2-7, with 11 bases fitting TRBD1. This CDR3 is 12 amino acids long. From germline, CDR1 is SGHVS and CDR2 FQNEAQ. V was clipped by 5 bases and J by 11 bases; unmatched bases: 5. CDR3 coding DNA: TGTGCCAGCAGCCCGGGACAGGGGGACAAGTACTTC. Its protein product is CASSPGQGDKYF.

V is TRBV18 and J is TRBJ2-1, with 7 bases that match TRBD2. The CDR3 loop spans 13 amino acids. Per germline, CDR1 KGHSH and CDR2 LQKENI. After removal of 4 bases from V and 9 bases from J, the junction contained 6 bases not matched to a gene. CDR3 in DNA: TGTGCCAGCTCACTTACTAGCGACCCTGAGCAGTTCTTC. Translating gives CASSLTSDPEQFF.

V usage is TRBV18 and J usage is TRBJ2-5; D is uncertain. This CDR3 comprises 13 residues. Germline V gene lookup returns CDR1 KGHSH and CDR2 LQKENI. Trimming took off 3 bases at V and 5 bases at J, with 10 bases between the two ends. Here the CDR3 DNA reads TGTGCCAGCTCACCCCCTAGGGTGGAGACCCAGTACTTC. Protein product: CASSPPRVETQYF. Full variable domain (outside the CDR3, taken from reference TRBV18 and TRBJ2-5): NAGVMQNPRHLVRRRGQEARLRCSPMKGHSHVYWYRQLPEEGLKFMVYLQKENIIDESGMPKERFSAEFPKEGPSILRIQQVVRGDSAAYFCASSPPRVETQYFGPGTRLLVL.

The chain joins TRBV11-2 to TRBJ2-5; D may be TRBD1 or TRBD2 (5 bases each). The CDR3 length is 14 residues. Trimming took off 3 bases at V and 5 bases at J, with 13 bases between the two ends. The germline V gene has CDR1 SGHAT and CDR2 FQNNGV. CDR3 loop: CASSFTGGSETQYF. Here the CDR3 DNA reads TGTGCCAGCAGCTTTACTGGGGGATCCGAGACCCAGTACTTC.

V gene TRBV5-4 combines with J gene TRBJ1-2; D ambiguous. Trimming left V 4 bases short and J 2 bases short, with 12 bases between. This CDR3 region has 14 residues. Germline CDR1 SGHNT, CDR2 YYREEE (reference sequence). CDR3 in amino acids: CASSPSRVNYGYTF. The CDR3 coding sequence is TGTGCCAGCAGCCCCAGTAGGGTAAACTATGGCTACACCTTC.

This sequence joins TRBV30 and TRBJ2-3; 8 nucleotides align to TRBD2. The CDR3 spans 15 residues. Germline CDR1 is GTSNPN and CDR2 is SVGIG (reference sequence). The V and J ends lost 1 base and 4 bases, in that order; junction bases with no gene match: 7. The CDR3 loop is CAWSAYSGASDTQYF. In DNA, the CDR3 is TGTGCCTGGAGTGCTTATAGCGGGGCCTCAGATACGCAGTATTTT.

Concerning this clone: Additional DNA sequences in this sample encode the identical CDR3. The chain employs TRBV11-2 and TRBJ2-1, with D perhaps TRBD1 (6 bases). Looked up from germline, CDR1 is SGHAT and CDR2 is FQNNGV. V was pared by 1 base and J by 4 bases, with 14 bases between. The CDR3 length is 16 residues. The CDR3 nucleotides read TGTGCCAGCAGCTTAGGGGGCAGGGGTCATTACAATGAGCAGTTCTTC. It yields the protein CASSLGGRGHYNEQFF.

The chain employs TRBV10-3 and TRBJ2-5; 12 bases map to TRBD2. The germline gives CDR1 ENHRY, CDR2 SYGVKD. Losses at the gene ends were 4 bases for V and 3 bases for J; bases not matched to a gene: 6. This CDR3 region has 16 residues. CDR3 amino acids: CAISVGLAGGKETQYF. Here the CDR3 DNA reads TGTGCCATCAGTGTCGGTCTAGCGGGGGGGAAAGAGACCCAGTACTTC.

CDR3 sequence (DNA): TGTGCCAGCAGCGTAGAGCCGGTGGCTGGGGCCAACGTCCTGACTTTC. Translating it yields CASSVEPVAGANVLTF. The rearrangement joins TRBV9 to TRBJ2-6; D gene unclear. Trimming pared 0 bases from V and 2 bases from J, leaving 9 bases between. Looked up from germline, CDR1 is SGDLS and CDR2 is YYNGEE. The CDR3 has 16 residues.

V usage is TRBV29-1 and J usage is TRBJ2-2; TRBD2 is a possible D gene (5 bases). Germline V gene lookup returns CDR1 SQVTM and CDR2 ANQGSEA. There are 13 residues in the CDR3. V was clipped by 4 bases and J by 4 bases, with 10 bases between them. The CDR3 coding sequence is TGCAGCGTTGGAGGGAATCCCACCGGGGAGCTGTTTTTT. Its translation is CSVGGNPTGELFF.

This clone was detected a few times. This chain joins TRBV5-4 and TRBJ2-4; 10 bases are shared with TRBD1. Losses at the gene ends were 3 bases for V and 1 base for J; bases not matched to a gene: 4. Germline values: CDR1 SGHNT, CDR2 YYREEE (reference sequence). This CDR3 comprises 16 residues. CDR3 sequence: CASSSTTGGAKNIQYF. In DNA, the CDR3 is TGTGCCAGCAGCTCGACGACAGGGGGCGCCAAAAACATTCAGTACTTC.

Only a few counts were recorded for this clone. The CDR3 sequence: CASSKPESSYEQYF. The CDR3 bases are TGTGCCAGCAGCAAACCAGAAAGCTCCTACGAGCAGTACTTC. The chain joins TRBV7-9 to TRBJ2-7, with no clear D. Trimming shortened V by 5 bases and J by 0 bases, and 11 bases separated the two germline ends. The CDR3 runs 14 residues. Germline lookup yields CDR1 SEHNR and CDR2 FQNEAQ (reference sequence).

V is TRBV4-2 and J is TRBJ1-2; TRBD1 is a possible D gene (5 bases). V gave up 0 bases and J gave up 4 bases, with 12 bases separating them. CDR1 and CDR2 (germline): LGHNA, YNFKEQ. This CDR3 comprises 15 residues. The CDR3 here is CASSQDWGESYGYTF. In nucleotides, the CDR3 is TGTGCCAGCAGCCAAGATTGGGGGGAAAGCTATGGCTACACCTTC.

The genes are TRBV27 and TRBJ1-2, with D perhaps TRBD1 (5 bases). Trimming removed 5 bases from V and 8 bases from J, with 24 bases in between. There are 16 residues in the CDR3. Germline lookup yields CDR1 MNHEY and CDR2 SMNVEV (reference sequence). The CDR3 loop reads CASSMFIGRVFEGYTF. CDR3 DNA: TGTGCCAGCAGTATGTTCATCGGCAGGGTTTTTGAGGGCTACACCTTC.

This clone appeared many times. The V gene is TRBV14, the J gene TRBJ2-3, with TRBD2 identical over 8 bases. CDR1 is SGHDN and CDR2 is FVKESK in the germline V gene. J was trimmed by 2 bases and V by 3 bases; bases with no gene match: 7. CDR3 length: 16 amino acids. CDR3 sequence (DNA): TGTGCCAGCAGCCAGGCTAGCGGGTTTCTCACAGATACGCAGTATTTT. The encoded protein is CASSQASGFLTDTQYF.

The gene calls are TRBV6-1 and TRBJ1-2, with D possibly matching TRBD1 (5 bases). The germline gives CDR1 MNHNS, CDR2 SASEGT. The CDR3 sequence is 16 residues long. V lost 2 bases to trimming and J lost 5 bases, with 18 bases between them. In DNA form, the CDR3 reads TGTGCCAGCAGTGAACGCCCTGGGGGGGTTCCGTATGGCTACACCTTC. Amino acid sequence: CASSERPGGVPYGYTF.

This sequence joins TRBV7-2 and TRBJ1-3, with 8 bases identical to TRBD1. J lost 3 bases, V lost 2 bases, and 15 bases had no gene match. The germline CDR1 and CDR2 sequences are SGHTA and FQGNSA. The CDR3 sequence is 19 residues long. The CDR3 DNA sequence: TGTGCCAGCAGCTTATACATAACGTCAGGCAGGGGGCTTGGAAACACCATATATTTT. This gives the protein CASSLYITSGRGLGNTIYF. The full variable domain, in which reference TRBV7-2 and TRBJ1-3 provide the parts outside the CDR3, is GAGVSQSPSNKVTEKGKDVELRCDPISGHTALYWYRQSLGQGLEFLIYFQGNSAPDKSGLPSDRFSAERTGGSVSTLTIQRTQQEDSAVYLCASSLYITSGRGLGNTIYFGEGSWLTVV.

The chain carries TRBV12-5 and TRBJ2-1; possibly TRBD1 for D (6 bases). The germline CDR1 and CDR2 sequences are LGHNT and FRNRAP. The length of the CDR3 is 11 residues. The germline V and J ends were trimmed by 6 bases and 10 bases, with 10 bases remaining between them. For the CDR3, the DNA is TGTGCTAGTGGCCTAGGGGGAGAGCAGTTCTTC. Translating gives CASGLGGEQFF.

The chain has TRBV19 and TRBJ1-1, with 7 bases matching TRBD1. Unmatched junction bases numbered 9, after V lost 4 bases and J lost 7 bases. The CDR3 is 14 residues long. Germline V gene lookup returns CDR1 LNHDA and CDR2 SQIVND (reference sequence). This CDR3 reads CASSTTDRMNEAFF. CDR3 nucleotides: TGTGCCAGTAGTACGACGGACAGGATGAATGAAGCTTTCTTT.

The chain couples TRBV19 to TRBJ2-7; D is perhaps TRBD1 or TRBD2 (5 bases each). Germline CDR1 is LNHDA and CDR2 is SQIVND (reference sequence). The CDR3 contains 15 residues. The V end lost 1 base, the J end lost 3 bases, and 13 bases lay between the germline ends. The CDR3 sequence is CASSIGGARNYEQYF. DNA of the CDR3: TGTGCCAGTAGTATAGGAGGGGCCCGCAACTACGAGCAGTACTTC.

The V and J genes are TRBV6-6 and TRBJ1-2; no reliable D call. The ends were cut back, 6 bases at V and 2 bases at J, with 10 bases in the middle. This CDR3 is 13 amino acids long. Germline V gene sequence: CDR1 MNHNY, CDR2 SVGAGI (reference sequence). CDR3 nucleotide sequence: TGTGCCAGCAGCGGAGGGTGGAACTATGGCTACACCTTC. It translates to CASSGGWNYGYTF.

The V call is TRBV28, the J call TRBJ2-7; 13 bases fit TRBD2. CDR1 is MDHEN, CDR2 SYDVKM, per germline. The CDR3 extends over 16 amino acids. Trimming removed 3 bases from V and 2 bases from J; junction bases left unmatched: 4. The CDR3 loop is CASSLSTSGGPYEQYF. The CDR3 region has the DNA TGTGCCAGCAGTTTGTCGACTAGCGGGGGGCCCTACGAGCAGTACTTC.

The chain links TRBV29-1 to TRBJ2-7; 11 nucleotides line up with TRBD1. The junction had 11 bases not matched to a gene; V was cut back by 6 bases and J by 7 bases. The CDR3 is 14 residues long. Germline CDR1 and CDR2: SQVTM and ANQGSEA. The CDR3 DNA follows: TGCAGCGTAGGAACCGGGACAGGGGGGGGAGAGCAGTACTTC. It yields the protein CSVGTGTGGGEQYF.

This clone was seen more than once but under ten times. This rearrangement joins TRBV9 to TRBJ2-5, with D unclear. V dropped 0 bases and J dropped 5 bases, with 5 bases sitting between them. The CDR3 runs to 12 residues. Germline-derived CDR1 and CDR2 are SGDLS and YYNGEE. The CDR3 bases are TGTGCCAGCAGCGTAGAAAGGGAGACCCAGTACTTC. Translation gives CASSVERETQYF.

V and J are TRBV14 and TRBJ2-7; 9 positions match TRBD1. CDR1 and CDR2 (germline): SGHDN, FVKESK. The CDR3 spans 14 residues. V gave up 5 bases and J gave up 5 bases; unmatched junction bases: 7. The CDR3: CASSEGTGRDEQYF. CDR3 bases: TGTGCCAGCAGCGAAGGGACAGGGAGGGACGAGCAGTACTTC.

The rearrangement joins TRBV2 to TRBJ2-1; 13 bases align to TRBD2. The CDR3 contains 17 residues. Trimming cost V 5 bases and J 8 bases; bases outside gene matches: 12. In germline, CDR1 is SNHLY, CDR2 FYNNEI. The CDR3 coding sequence is TGTGCCAGCAGTCAAAACCCGACTAGCGGGAGGAGGGATGAGCAGTTCTTC. It codes for CASSQNPTSGRRDEQFF.